The sequence of this T cell receptor beta chain was determined in a study of regulatory T cells in long-lasting Graves disease. This CDR3 is 19 amino acids long. V trimming: 3 bases; J trimming: 0 bases; junction bases outside the gene matches: 10. Germline values: CDR1 SGHDT, CDR2 YYEEEE. This clonotype has a count of ten or more. CDR3 regions were amplified by Arm-PCR using iRepertoire HTBI primers to build TCR beta libraries. TCRdb used MiXCR to reprocess the multiplex PCR reads, holding one entry per CDR3 protein. Of around 450,000 distinct CDR3 sequences detected, 15% appear once; the ten largest clones hold approximately 15%. As for time point: newly diagnosed GD, antithyroid drugs for less than 3 months. RNA isolated from PBMCs was used to make the TCR library. This same sample was also part of a study on T cells in Graves' hyperthyroidism and ophthalmopathy.

The chain recombines TRBV5-6 with TRBJ1-3; 12 bases line up with TRBD1. The sequence was obtained from a woman aged 25-40 years with Graves disease. Specimen: peripheral blood mononuclear cells (PBMCs), collected at new diagnosis, from a patient treated with antithyroid drugs. The CDR3 here is CASSSLSGTGGDSGNTIYF. The CDR3, as DNA: TGTGCCAGCAGCTCCCTCTCCGGGACAGGGGGCGACTCTGGAAACACCATATATTTT. Full variable domain (rest looked up from reference TRBV5-6 and TRBJ1-3): DAGVTQSPTHLIKTRGQQVTLRCSPKSGHDTVSWYQQALGQGPQFIFQYYEEEERQRGNFPDRFSGHQFPNYSSELNVNALLLGDSALYLCASSSLSGTGGDSGNTIYFGEGSWLTVV.